Below are 32 T cell receptor beta chains sequenced from a single sample in a study of T cell responses to AZD1222 COVID-19 vaccine. The assay was immunoSEQ multiplex PCR, and TCRdb's table has in-frame clones only and misses some. The profile covers 150,000 or so clones, with roughly 90% appearing a single time and more than 5.5% taken by the ten largest. Sequencing used peripheral blood, obtained on day 0 of AZD1222 vaccination. Receptor source: an adult in good health.

V usage is TRBV21-1 and J usage is TRBJ2-7; TRBD2 is taken as the D call from the table, unchecked against the DNA. TRBV21-1 is a pseudogene. The CDR3 consists of 14 residues. CDR3 bases: TGTGCCAGCAGCAAAAGGACTATGACCTACGAGCAGTACTTC. This gives the protein CASSKRTMTYEQYF.

The rearrangement links TRBV9 to TRBJ1-2, with a possible D match to TRBD1 (5 bases). CDR1 SGDLS and CDR2 YYNGEE come from the germline V gene. The CDR3 spans 15 residues. V was pared by 3 bases and J by 8 bases, with 20 bases between. The CDR3 nucleotides are TGTGCCAGCAGCGCTTACACAGGATCCTCTGGCGGCTACACCTTC. It yields the protein CASSAYTGSSGGYTF.

The rearrangement links TRBV29-1 to TRBJ1-1; perhaps TRBD1 as D (6 bases). The V and J ends lost 6 bases and 1 base respectively, with 18 bases between them. Germline V CDR1 and CDR2: SQVTM, ANQGSEA. This CDR3 region has 15 residues. CDR3 protein: CSVGPQGSTNTEAFF. As DNA, the CDR3 is TGCAGCGTGGGGCCACAGGGTAGTACGAACACTGAAGCTTTCTTT.

The chain joins TRBV21-1 to TRBJ1-2; no DNA check was done on the table's D call, TRBD1. TRBV21-1 is a listed pseudogene. The CDR3 totals 14 residues. CDR3 region: CASGGRGPPYGYTF. In nucleotides, the CDR3 is TGTGCCAGCGGTGGCAGGGGGCCCCCCTATGGCTACACCTTC.

The chain has TRBV14 and TRBJ1-1; maybe TRBD1 (5 bases). Trimming removed 4 bases from V and 0 bases from J, with 12 bases in between. CDR1 is SGHDN, CDR2 FVKESK, per germline. The CDR3 contains 15 residues. In DNA form, the CDR3 reads TGTGCCAGCAGCCTCAAGGGGCGGTTGAACACTGAAGCTTTCTTT. Translating it yields CASSLKGRLNTEAFF. Complete variable domain (other parts from reference TRBV14 and TRBJ1-1): EAGVTQFPSHSVIEKGQTVTLRCDPISGHDNLYWYRRVMGKEIKFLLHFVKESKQDESGMPNNRFLAERTGGTYSTLKVQPAELEDSGVYFCASSLKGRLNTEAFFGQGTRLTVV.

The chain carries TRBV3-1 (or the pseudogene TRBV3-2) and TRBJ2-2; D ambiguous. The V gene lost 4 bases and the J gene lost 0 bases, with 6 bases spanning the gap. Germline CDR1 and CDR2: LGHDT and YNNKEL (reference sequence). The CDR3 is made up of 14 amino acids. This CDR3 reads CASSLATNTGELFF. In nucleotides, the CDR3 is TGTGCCAGCAGCCTCGCTACGAACACCGGGGAGCTGTTTTTT.

The CDR3 bases are TGCAGCGTTGGAGTTCGCGGCAGGGCCTACGAGCAGTACTTC. Its protein product is CSVGVRGRAYEQYF. The V gene is TRBV29-1, the J gene TRBJ2-7, with TRBD1 as a possible D gene (5 bases). The V and J ends lost 4 bases and 2 bases respectively, with 15 bases between them. The CDR3 has 14 residues. The germline V gene encodes CDR1 SQVTM and CDR2 ANQGSEA.

This chain joins TRBV9 and TRBJ2-2; 10 bases line up with TRBD2. The germline CDR1 and CDR2 sequences are SGDLS and YYNGEE. Unmatched junction bases numbered 8, after V lost 5 bases and J lost 1 base. CDR3 length: 17 amino acids. The CDR3 DNA reads as TGTGCCAGCAGTCCGCCGGGACTAGCGTGGAACACCGGGGAGCTGTTTTTT. Protein sequence: CASSPPGLAWNTGELFF.

This sequence joins TRBV4-2 and TRBJ2-5; tentatively, D is TRBD2 (7 bases). V gave up 0 bases and J gave up 7 bases, with 15 bases separating them. There are 15 residues in the CDR3. Germline V gives CDR1 LGHNA, CDR2 YNFKEQ. CDR3 in amino acids: CASSQEVGGLGTQYF. The CDR3 DNA reads as TGTGCCAGCAGCCAAGAAGTGGGGGGGCTTGGGACCCAGTACTTC.

The rearrangement uses TRBV2 and TRBJ1-1; no firm D call. The V gene lost 3 bases and the J gene lost 11 bases, with 10 bases spanning the gap. Germline lookup yields CDR1 SNHLY and CDR2 FYNNEI. The CDR3 consists of 11 residues. CDR3 residues: CASSEVERAFF. The CDR3, as DNA: TGTGCCAGCAGTGAGGTGGAGAGGGCTTTCTTT.

The CDR3 loop reads CASSLGSNQPQHF. The CDR3, as DNA: TGCGCCAGCAGCTTGGGCAGCAATCAGCCCCAGCATTTT. This sequence joins TRBV5-1 and TRBJ1-5; D is unclear. This CDR3 is 13 amino acids long. Germline assignment: CDR1 SGHRS and CDR2 YFSETQ. Trimming took 0 bases from V and 1 from J, leaving 2 bases between them.

The gene calls are TRBV28 and TRBJ2-4; D assignment may be TRBD1 or TRBD2 (5 bases each). The CDR3 length is 15 residues. CDR1 is MDHEN and CDR2 is SYDVKM in the germline V gene. Between the trimmed V and J ends, which lost 6 bases and 6 bases, there was a span of 18 bases. The CDR3 DNA is TGTGCCAGCAGCGATCCGCAGGGACGACTAAACATTCAGTACTTC. Protein product: CASSDPQGRLNIQYF.

This chain links TRBV5-6 with TRBJ1-5; D is undetermined. Germline V gives CDR1 SGHDT, CDR2 YYEEEE. V dropped 0 bases and J dropped 4 bases, with 17 bases sitting between them. The CDR3 runs to 17 residues. CDR3 DNA: TGTGCCAGCAGCTTGGTAAGCCGGGCTTACCCTAATCAGCCCCAGCATTTT. Encoded protein: CASSLVSRAYPNQPQHF.

The V gene is TRBV5-8, the J gene TRBJ2-2; D possibly matches TRBD1 or TRBD2 (5 bases each). The germline V gene has CDR1 SGHTS and CDR2 YDEGEE. The CDR3 runs to 15 residues. With 6 bases removed from V and 5 bases from J, the gap between germline ends came to 17 bases. The DNA of the CDR3 is TGTGCCAGCAACCGGGGCCAGACAAGGACCGGGGAGCTGTTTTTT. As protein: CASNRGQTRTGELFF.

The table lists this clone with a few counts. J is TRBJ2-1 and V is TRBV11-3; TRBD2 matches 10 bases. Germline-derived CDR1 and CDR2 are SGHNT and YENEEA. Trimming cost V 5 bases and J 8 bases; bases outside gene matches: 9. This CDR3 comprises 15 residues. CDR3 coding DNA: TGTGCCAGCAGCCCAGCTAGCGGGAGAGGGGATGAGCAGTTCTTC. Translation: CASSPASGRGDEQFF.

The chain links TRBV5-6 to TRBJ2-1, with D possibly being TRBD2 (6 bases). The CDR3 consists of 15 residues. Per the germline V gene, CDR1 is SGHDT and CDR2 is YYEEEE. V lost 4 bases and J lost 5, with 16 bases in between. The CDR3 loop reads CASSRLGLTNNEQFF. CDR3 nucleotide sequence: TGTGCCAGCAGCAGGCTGGGACTTACGAACAATGAGCAGTTCTTC.

V is TRBV28 and J is TRBJ2-3; TRBD2 agrees at 9 bases. With V trimmed by 3 bases and J by 2 bases, 6 bases remained unmatched. The CDR3 consists of 16 residues. From germline, CDR1 is MDHEN and CDR2 SYDVKM. The CDR3 DNA reads as TGTGCCAGCAGTTTTGCGGCGGGGGGGGTCACAGATACGCAGTATTTT. It is translated as CASSFAAGGVTDTQYF.

The rearrangement links TRBV28 to TRBJ2-2; unclear D gene. CDR3 size: 14 residues. Trimming removed 2 bases from V and 4 bases from J, with 8 bases in between. Germline CDR1 reads MDHEN; CDR2 reads SYDVKM. CDR3 in DNA: TGTGCCAGCAGTTTAAGGGATTTCACCGGGGAGCTGTTTTTT. This encodes CASSLRDFTGELFF.

The rearrangement links TRBV27 to TRBJ2-2; D ambiguous. The length of the CDR3 is 15 residues. Trimming shortened V by 0 bases and J by 4 bases, and 9 bases separated the two germline ends. CDR1 and CDR2 from the germline V gene are MNHEY and SMNVEV (reference sequence). CDR3 DNA: TGTGCCAGCAGTTTATCGAGGCGAGTCACCGGGGAGCTGTTTTTT. This gives the protein CASSLSRRVTGELFF.

The chain uses TRBV7-2 and TRBJ2-7, with D possibly called TRBD1 or TRBD2 (5 bases each). This CDR3 is built from 15 residues. Trimming pared 5 bases from V and 2 bases from J, leaving 16 bases between. Germline CDR1 and CDR2: SGHTA and FQGNSA. CDR3 region: CASSPSGASTYEQYF. The CDR3 DNA reads TGTGCCAGCAGCCCTTCCGGGGCCTCAACCTACGAGCAGTACTTC.

The chain is built from TRBV20-1 and TRBJ2-3; D tentatively fits TRBD1 or TRBD2 (5 bases each). CDR3 length: 11 amino acids. Germline lookup yields CDR1 DFQATT and CDR2 SNEGSKA (reference sequence). Trimming removed 3 bases from V and 13 bases from J, with 14 bases in between. DNA for the CDR3: TGCAGTGCTAGCCGCCGGGGCCTTAAGTATTTT. Translating gives CSASRRGLKYF.

The rearrangement uses TRBV12-3 or TRBV12-4 and TRBJ2-1; TRBD1 might be the D (5 bases). V lost 6 bases and J 4 bases, leaving 10 bases between the germline ends. The CDR3 is 13 residues long. CDR3 in DNA: TGTGCCAGCAGAAGACAGCTTTACAATGAGCAGTTCTTC. It translates to CASRRQLYNEQFF.

V usage is TRBV5-6 and J usage is TRBJ1-2, with 8 bases matching TRBD1. Unmatched junction bases numbered 7, after V lost 1 base and J lost 5 bases. The CDR3 contains 15 residues. CDR1 is SGHDT, CDR2 YYEEEE, per germline. Here the CDR3 reads CASSLRTGLRYGYTF. In nucleotides, the CDR3 is TGTGCCAGCAGCTTGAGGACAGGGTTGAGGTATGGCTACACCTTC.

The chain combines TRBV7-9 with TRBJ2-7; D is unresolved. Per germline, CDR1 SEHNR and CDR2 FQNEAQ (reference sequence). The CDR3 length is 13 residues. V lost 5 bases and J 9 bases, leaving 17 bases between the germline ends. The CDR3 region has the DNA TGTGCCAGCAGCCCTGAGGCCCAGTATGTGCAGTACTTC. Residues: CASSPEAQYVQYF.

The V gene is TRBV9, the J gene TRBJ2-2, with a possible D match to TRBD2 (5 bases). The CDR3 runs 14 residues. V lost 0 bases to trimming and J lost 3 bases, with 6 bases between them. The germline V gene has CDR1 SGDLS and CDR2 YYNGEE. The CDR3 DNA reads as TGTGCCAGCAGCGTAGCCGGGGACACCGGGGAGCTGTTTTTT. Its translation: CASSVAGDTGELFF.

The chain links TRBV5-6 to TRBJ1-6; 7 nucleotides agree with TRBD1. The germline gives CDR1 SGHDT, CDR2 YYEEEE. The CDR3 extends over 14 amino acids. V was clipped by 6 bases and J by 7 bases; unmatched bases: 7. This CDR3 reads CASKVTGPNSPLHF. CDR3 DNA sequence: TGTGCCAGCAAAGTGACAGGGCCCAATTCACCCCTCCACTTT.

This chain links TRBV2 with TRBJ1-1; D ambiguous. The germline CDR1 and CDR2 sequences are SNHLY and FYNNEI. V was pared by 10 bases and J by 4 bases, with 13 bases between. The length of the CDR3 is 12 residues. The CDR3 spells CATRTWATEAFF. CDR3 DNA sequence: TGTGCCACCCGGACTTGGGCCACTGAAGCTTTCTTT. The whole variable domain, remainder taken from reference TRBV2 and TRBJ1-1, is EPEVTQTPSHQVTQMGQEVILRCVPISNHLYFYWYRQILGQKVEFLVSFYNNEISEKSEIFDDQFSVERPDGSNFTLKIRSTKLEDSAMYFCATRTWATEAFFGQGTRLTVV.

This sequence joins TRBV19 and TRBJ1-5; 7 bases align to TRBD1. CDR1 is LNHDA, CDR2 SQIVND, per germline (reference sequence). V shed 6 bases, J shed 0 bases, and the junction held 8 bases outside the gene matches. The CDR3 is 16 residues long. CDR3 protein: CASSLPDRDSNQPQHF. DNA of the CDR3: TGTGCCAGTAGCCTTCCTGACAGGGATAGCAATCAGCCCCAGCATTTT.

This rearrangement joins TRBV5-1 to TRBJ2-1; 7 bases line up with TRBD1. The CDR3 runs to 17 residues. Germline V gives CDR1 SGHRS, CDR2 YFSETQ. V lost 3 bases, J lost 4 bases, and 13 bases stayed unmatched. Here the CDR3 reads CASSSLGSGGSYNEQFF. CDR3 DNA sequence: TGCGCCAGCAGCTCCCTGGGCTCAGGGGGATCTTACAATGAGCAGTTCTTC.

Only a few counts were recorded for this clone. The chain has TRBV2 and TRBJ1-5, with a tentative D call TRBD1 (6 bases). The CDR3 length is 16 residues. Trimming left V 5 bases short and J 2 bases short, with 16 bases between. CDR1 and CDR2 (germline): SNHLY, FYNNEI. The CDR3 nucleotides are TGTGCCAGCAGTCGAGAGACAGGCGGGGGCAATCAGCCCCAGCATTTT. As protein: CASSRETGGGNQPQHF. The full variable domain, its missing parts supplied by reference TRBV2 and TRBJ1-5, is EPEVTQTPSHQVTQMGQEVILRCVPISNHLYFYWYRQILGQKVEFLVSFYNNEISEKSEIFDDQFSVERPDGSNFTLKIRSTKLEDSAMYFCASSRETGGGNQPQHFGDGTRLSIL.

The J gene is TRBJ2-3, the V gene TRBV19, with D hard to call. This CDR3 comprises 13 residues. The V gene lost 3 bases and the J gene lost 2 bases, with 6 bases spanning the gap. Per germline, CDR1 LNHDA and CDR2 SQIVND (reference sequence). This CDR3 reads CASSMSLTDTQYF. Here the CDR3 DNA reads TGTGCCAGTAGTATGAGCCTCACAGATACGCAGTATTTT.

The CDR3 is CASSRYFARPGAGELFF. The CDR3 DNA is TGTGCCAGCAGTCGATATTTTGCTAGGCCCGGGGCCGGGGAGCTGTTTTTT. The chain has TRBV27 and TRBJ2-2; perhaps TRBD2 as D (5 bases). This CDR3 is 17 amino acids long. Trimming shortened V by 5 bases and J by 6 bases, and 22 bases separated the two germline ends. Germline V gives CDR1 MNHEY, CDR2 SMNVEV (reference sequence).